Here is one TCR beta chain with its context. The target of this receptor is not known. The record has no base qualities; no much larger clone is one base away. The sample comes from a study of CD8 T cells in Susac syndrome (dated by TCRdb to about 2019). Describing the broader study: Repertoire sequencing was used to test whether CD8+ T cell activation and differentiation in Susac syndrome was antigen driven. The study compared CD8+ T cell repertoire clonality among eleven to twelve healthy donors, approximately 14 Susac syndrome patients and about 16 multiple sclerosis patients. Study-wide findings and limitations: The number of individuals in the TCR sequencing and HLA analysis was acknowledged as relatively small.

RNA was extracted with the RNeasy kit and roughly 0.45 to 1 ug was reverse transcribed using random hexamers. The immunoSEQ multiplex PCR assay, covering 54 Vbeta and 13 Jbeta segments, was used to amplify TCR beta CDR3 regions. Bias from PCR amplification was corrected by using a synthetic template baseline for primer optimization and for computational correction. From the authors' description of their analysis: Only productive sequences were kept, with reads annotated to V, D and J genes according to IMGT and analyzed in immunoSEQ Analyzer. Clonality was calculated as one minus the Shannon entropy normalized by log2 of the number of productive unique sequences. For each patient and control, public and private clones were evaluated within the 100 most prevalent clones. Clones were defined as Susac-specific when absent from the healthy and MS cohorts, from about 1,100 published viral clones and from other ImmuneACCESS disease sequences. TCRdb ran its own pipeline on the public reads, namely fastp trimming at Q25 and MiXCR clone calling, and kept in-frame beta chains. Identical CDR3 proteins give one entry, which carries the most common genes and DNA. The V and J calls were determined by TCRdb, not by the authors. Recorded for this sample are 160,000 or so distinct CDR3 sequences; just under 95% of them occurred a single time. The top ten hold 0.2% to 0.25% of the sample.

Peripheral blood CD8+ and CD4+ T cells from healthy donors, Susac syndrome patients and multiple sclerosis patients were profiled using high-throughput TCR beta sequencing. The multiple sclerosis controls were treatment-naive patients who had stable or active relapsing-remitting disease and met the revised McDonald criteria. Bulk CD8+ and CD4+ T cells were purified by magnetic negative isolation, whereas CD8+ TEMRA cells were enriched by FACS. Blood was collected in EDTA tubes and processed within 24 hours, with PBMCs isolated through density gradient centrifugation. PBMCs intended for TCR sequencing were frozen in liquid nitrogen and were later thawed in a 37 degrees C water bath. The sorted or isolated CD4+, CD8+ and CD8+ TEMRA cells had a purity of 90% or higher. Cut back by 5 bases and 1 base, the V and J ends lie 18 bases apart. Based on the germline V gene, the CDR1 and CDR2 sequences are SGHVS and FQNEAQ. The CDR3 sequence holds 16 residues, the cysteine and phenylalanine included. The CDR3 DNA has 48 bases and is translated from base 1.

This receptor was identified in a human donor with multiple sclerosis. The chain is made from TRBV7-8 and TRBJ2-7, and possibly TRBD1, on 5 matching bases. The sequenced sample was CD8+ T cells from PBMCs. The CDR3 region reads CASSQGQRPASYEQYF. The base sequence is TGTGCCAGCAGCCAGGGTCAGCGACCGGCATCCTACGAGCAGTACTTC.